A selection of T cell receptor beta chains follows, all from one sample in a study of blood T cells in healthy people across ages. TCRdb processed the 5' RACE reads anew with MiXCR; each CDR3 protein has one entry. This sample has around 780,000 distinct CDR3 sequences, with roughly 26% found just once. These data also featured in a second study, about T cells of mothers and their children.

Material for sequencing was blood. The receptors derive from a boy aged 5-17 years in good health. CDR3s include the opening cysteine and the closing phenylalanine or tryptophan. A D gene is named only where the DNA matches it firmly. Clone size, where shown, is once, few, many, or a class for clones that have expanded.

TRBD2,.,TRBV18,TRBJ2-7,TGTGCCAGCTCACCGAATAGCGGGGATTACGAGCAGTACTTC,CASSPNSGDYEQYF
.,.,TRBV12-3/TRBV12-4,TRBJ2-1,TGTGCCAGCAGTGCGACTAGGAACTCCTACAATGAGCAGTTCTTC,CASSATRNSYNEQFF
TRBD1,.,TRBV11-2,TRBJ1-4,TGTGCCAGCAGCGGCGGGACAGGGGGTCAGTCTAATGAAAAACTGTTTTTT,CASSGGTGGQSNEKLFF
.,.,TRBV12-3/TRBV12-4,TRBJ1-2,TGTGCCAGCCCCAATCCCGGGACTTATGGCTACACCTTC,CASPNPGTYGYTF
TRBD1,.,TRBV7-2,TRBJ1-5,TGTGCCGGCAGCCGACAGGGGAACGGTCAGCCCCAGCATTTT,CAGSRQGNGQPQHF
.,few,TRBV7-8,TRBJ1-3,TGTGCCAGCAGCCCCCGAGTTATCTCTGGAAACACCATATATTTT,CASSPRVISGNTIYF
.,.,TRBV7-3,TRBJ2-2,TGTGCCAGCAGGCCTCCGGGGACCGGGGAGCTGTTTTTT,CASRPPGTGELFF
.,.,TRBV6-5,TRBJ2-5,TGTGCCAGCAGATCAGACGGACAAGAGACCCAGTACTTC,CASRSDGQETQYF
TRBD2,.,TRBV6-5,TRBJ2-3,TGTGCCAGCAGTCCCCGGGGGGGAACGCAGTATTTT,CASSPRGGTQYF
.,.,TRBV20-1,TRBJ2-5,TGCAGTGCGCACCAAGAGACCCAGTACTTC,CSAHQETQYF
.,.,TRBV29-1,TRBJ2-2,TGCAGCGTTGAACGGGAAAGCGGAACGGGCGGGGAGCTGTTTTTT,CSVERESGTGGELFF
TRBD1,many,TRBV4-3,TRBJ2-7,TGCGCCAGCAGCCAAGGGACAGGGCGCTACGAGCAGTACTTC,CASSQGTGRYEQYF
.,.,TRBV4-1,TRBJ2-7,TGCGCCAGCAGCCAAGGGGGGGTGACCGAGCAGTACTTC,CASSQGGVTEQYF
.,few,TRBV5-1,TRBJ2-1,TGCGCCAGCAGCTTGGGACAGATGAATGAGCAGTTCTTC,CASSLGQMNEQFF
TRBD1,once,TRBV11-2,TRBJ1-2,TGTGCCAGCAGCCTACAGGGGGGAACCTATGGCTACACCTTC,CASSLQGGTYGYTF
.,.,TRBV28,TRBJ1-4,TGTGCCAGCAGTTTACCAGACGGGGATGAAAAACTGTTTTTT,CASSLPDGDEKLFF
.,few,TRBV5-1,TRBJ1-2,TGCGCCAGGAAAATCGAGGGCTACACCTTC,CARKIEGYTF
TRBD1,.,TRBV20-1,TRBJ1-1,TGCAGTGCTAGATGGGACGGACAGGGGAACACTGAAGCTTTCTTT,CSARWDGQGNTEAFF
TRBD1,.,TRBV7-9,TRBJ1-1,TGTGCCAGCAGCTCCTGGACAGGGCCGAACACTGAAGCTTTCTTT,CASSSWTGPNTEAFF
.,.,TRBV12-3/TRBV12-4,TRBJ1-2,TGTGCCAGCAATGAATTTGCAGGGAGTGAGGGCTACACCTTC,CASNEFAGSEGYTF
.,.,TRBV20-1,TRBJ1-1,TGCAGTGCTGGGACTGCCAATAGAGGGAACACTGAAGCTTTCTTT,CSAGTANRGNTEAFF
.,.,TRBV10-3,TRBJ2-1,TGTGCCATCAGGGGACTTAGGGACAATGAGCAGTTCTTC,CAIRGLRDNEQFF
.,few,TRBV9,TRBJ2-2,TGTGCCAGCAGCGTAGGGTGGGGGAGAAACACCGGGGAGCTGTTTTTT,CASSVGWGRNTGELFF
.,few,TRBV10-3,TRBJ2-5,TGTGCCATCAGTGTGGGGCAAGAGACCCAGTACTTC,CAISVGQETQYF
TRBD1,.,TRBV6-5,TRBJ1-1,TGTGCCAGCAGATACGACAGGGGGTCGACTGAAGCTTTCTTT,CASRYDRGSTEAFF
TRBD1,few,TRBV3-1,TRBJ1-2,TGTGCCAGCAGCCCCCGACAGGGGCAGCGGGGCTACACCTTC,CASSPRQGQRGYTF
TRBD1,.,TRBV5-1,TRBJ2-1,TGCGCCAGCAGCTTGGCCCCGGACAGGGGGCGGAATGAGCAGTTCTTC,CASSLAPDRGRNEQFF
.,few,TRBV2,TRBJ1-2,TGTGCCAGCAGTATCGAAGGGATCGACTATGGCTACACCTTC,CASSIEGIDYGYTF
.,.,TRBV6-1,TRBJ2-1,TGTGCCAGCAGGGTGGATCAGGCGTTTGAGCAGTTCTTC,CASRVDQAFEQFF
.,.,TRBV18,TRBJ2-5,TGTGCCAGCTCACCATTCCAGCGGGTACAAATAAGGGAGACCCAGTACTTC,CASSPFQRVQIRETQYF
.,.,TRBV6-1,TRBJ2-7,TGTGCCAGCACCCCCGGACAGAAGCAGTACTTC,CASTPGQKQYF